These 3 T cell receptor beta chains share one sample of origin, sequenced in a study of identical twins. TCRdb re-called the 5' RACE reads through MiXCR, storing one row per CDR3 protein. The repertoire holds 250,000 or so distinct CDR3 sequences, about 9% seen once, with 2.5% to 3.5% in the top ten. The same sample was also studied in work on yellow fever vaccine responses in identical twins.

The specimen was CD8+ T cells sorted from blood. The receptors originated from a woman aged 18-29 years in good health.

This clonotype was counted ten times or more. This chain uses TRBV29-1 with TRBJ2-7, with D possibly matching TRBD2 (5 bases). Germline V gene lookup returns CDR1 SQVTM and CDR2 ANQGSEA. Trimming took off 4 bases at V and 7 bases at J, with 11 bases between the two ends. The CDR3 is 11 residues long. CDR3 loop: CSVVGLGEQYF. CDR3 nucleotide sequence: TGCAGCGTTGTCGGACTCGGGGAGCAGTACTTC.

This clonotype came up many times. This sequence joins TRBV12-3 or TRBV12-4 and TRBJ1-5; TRBD1 might be the D (5 bases). The CDR3 is 16 residues long. The ends were cut back, 4 bases at V and 0 bases at J, with 13 bases in the middle. For the CDR3, the DNA is TGTGCCAGCAGTTCACAGGACGGTTATAGCAATCAGCCCCAGCATTTT. Translation gives CASSSQDGYSNQPQHF.

The chain recombines TRBV24-1 with TRBJ2-5; 10 bases fit TRBD1. Looked up from germline, CDR1 is KGHDR and CDR2 is SFDVKD. The CDR3 is 15 residues long. The V segment lost 4 bases and the J segment 4 bases; nucleotides outside the gene matches: 5. CDR3 residues: CATSERQGAGETQYF. CDR3 DNA: TGTGCCACCAGTGAGCGACAGGGGGCCGGAGAGACCCAGTACTTC.